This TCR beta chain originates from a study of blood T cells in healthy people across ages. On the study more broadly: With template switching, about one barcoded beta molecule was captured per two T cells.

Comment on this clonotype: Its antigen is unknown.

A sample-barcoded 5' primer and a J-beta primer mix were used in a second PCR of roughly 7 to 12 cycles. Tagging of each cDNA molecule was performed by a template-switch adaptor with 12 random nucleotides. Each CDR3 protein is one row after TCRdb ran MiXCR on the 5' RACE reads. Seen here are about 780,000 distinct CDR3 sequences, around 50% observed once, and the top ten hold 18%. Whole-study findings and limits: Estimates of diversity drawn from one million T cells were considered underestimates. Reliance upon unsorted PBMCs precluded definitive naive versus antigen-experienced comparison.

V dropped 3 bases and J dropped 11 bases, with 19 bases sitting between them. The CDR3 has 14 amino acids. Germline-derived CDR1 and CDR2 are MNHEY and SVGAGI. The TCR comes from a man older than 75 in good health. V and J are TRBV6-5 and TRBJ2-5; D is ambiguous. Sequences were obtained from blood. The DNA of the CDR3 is TGTGCCAGCAGTTATGGTCTAGACGACAATGAGCAGTACTTC. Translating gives CASSYGLDDNEQYF.